This TCR beta chain was captured in a study of neurological immune-mediated disorders. The germline CDR1 and CDR2 sequences are SGHRS and YFSETQ. CDR3 length: 12 residues. The V gene lost 3 bases and the J gene lost 2 bases, with 5 bases spanning the gap. This clonotype has ten or more counts. A single record per CDR3 protein comes from TCRdb applying MiXCR to the 5' RACE reads. In the table there are about 38,000 distinct CDR3 sequences, around 10% of which are singletons. The time point was: technical triplicate 1. The sequenced sample was PBMCs. The chain links TRBV5-1 to TRBJ1-2, with D maybe TRBD1 (5 bases). The receptor was derived from a man aged 55 to 70 with HTLV-1-associated myelopathy (HAM/TSP). The DNA of the CDR3 is TGCGCCAGCAGCTGGGACAACTATGGCTACACCTTC. Its translation is CASSWDNYGYTF. The entire variable domain, with the rest obtained from reference TRBV5-1 and TRBJ1-2, is as follows: KAGVTQTPRYLIKTRGQQVTLSCSPISGHRSVSWYQQTPGQGLQFLFEYFSETQRNKGNFPGRFSGRQFSNSRSEMNVSTLELGDSALYLCASSWDNYGYTFGSGTRLTVV.